What follows describes a single TCR beta chain. This clonotype was counted between two and nine times. Its antigen target is currently unknown. The record has no base qualities; no much larger clone is one base away. These data are taken from a study of T-cell reconstitution after alpha-beta-depleted transplantation in children (dated by TCRdb to 2016 to 2017). About the full investigation: Using TCR repertoire profiling, the study quantitatively followed how T-cell immune reconstitution unfolded in children after TCRalphabeta/CD19-depleted allogeneic hematopoietic cell transplantation. What the research found in general, with its limitations: In some patients, the high TCRbeta diversity seen at day 60 was put down to recipient T cells and intrathymic progenitors that had survived conditioning. Over the following months the frequencies of hyperexpanded clones went down, and after one year T-cell counts and TCRbeta diversity were mostly credited to newly produced T cells. Apparently early alphabetaT-cell count recovery about two months after transplant reportedly relied on only several hundred rapidly expanded clones derived from non-depleted graft cells.

The CDR3 contains 15 residues, cysteine and phenylalanine counted. Only the CDR3 portion is preserved as DNA: 45 bases, with reading frame beginning at the first base. V is shortened by 2 bases, J by 1 base, and the region joining them spans 11 bases. As encoded in the germline V gene, CDR1 is MNHEY while CDR2 is SVGAGI. Receptor amplification or capture employed PCR. Sequencing relied on an Illumina HiSeq 2500. To normalize quantification of the TCRbeta repertoire, the TCR libraries were built with molecular barcoding that relied on unique molecular identifiers. In-frame beta chains were kept once TCRdb had trimmed the public reads at Q25 with fastp and called clones with MiXCR. Each CDR3 protein appears once, grouped with its most common genes and DNA. Recorded for this sample are roughly 400,000 distinct CDR3 sequences; approximately 42% of them occurred a single time. In total, the top ten clones hold 27% of the sample.

What this sample's treatment or condition label stands for: allogeneic hematopoietic cell transplantation with graft depleted of TCRalphabeta T cells and CD19 B cells. TCRalphabeta/CD19-depleted allogeneic hematopoietic cell grafts were given to the transplant recipients, all of whom were children. The sample consisted of PBMCs, taken before TCRalphabeta/CD19-depleted stem cell transplant. The chain is assembled from TRBV6-5 and TRBJ1-1, with TRBD1 perhaps the D gene, on 6 matching bases. The sequence was obtained from a girl under 10 years old with aplastic anemia, due to receive a stem cell transplant. The CDR3 region has the sequence CASSYAPGQNTEAFF. Read as DNA, the sequence is TGTGCCAGCAGTTACGCTCCGGGACAGAACACTGAAGCTTTCTTT.